This TCR beta chain was obtained from a study of T cells in Graves' hyperthyroidism and ophthalmopathy (dated by TCRdb to the late 2010s). Concerning the study at large: Peripheral blood samples were taken at initial diagnosis, before any treatment was given. TCR V-J signatures able to tell the groups apart were searched for in a discovery cohort of around 95 patients, of whom over 40 had Graves' ophthalmopathy and around 57 had stable Graves' hyperthyroidism. Whether ophthalmopathy could be predicted prospectively was tested in an independent validation cohort made up of roughly 20 hyperthyroidism patients plus 17 patients who later progressed to ophthalmopathy. The approximately 100 discovery patients were divided at random into training and test sets in a 7:3 ratio. The study also compared thyroid tissue and blood T-cell repertoires from more than 5 Graves' hyperthyroidism patients. After sampling, hyperthyroidism patients received methimazole starting at 30 mg daily, and ophthalmopathy patients received high-dose intravenous methylprednisolone. According to the paper, TCR Vbeta CDR3 sequencing was carried out on approximately 140 peripheral blood samples, which came from about 45 ophthalmopathy, under 80 hyperthyroidism and 17 progressor patients.

Stable Graves' hyperthyroidism was defined as no progression to ophthalmopathy during 18 months of follow-up. Hyperthyroidism patients were newly diagnosed, with disease duration under 2 months, and aged 18 to 65 years. Patients with uncontrolled infections, other autoimmune diseases, pregnancy or lactation were excluded. Diagnoses were established on the basis of clinical symptoms, serum thyroxine and TRAb, thyroid ultrasound, and orbital computed tomography. PBMCs were isolated from approximately 10 ml of fresh peripheral blood by Ficoll-Paque density gradient centrifugation. Total RNA was extracted using Trizol reagent, and RNA quality was assessed on an Agilent 2100 Bioanalyzer. Amplification of TCR beta CDR3 regions was carried out from RNA transcripts. For the first round of RT-PCR on the TCR CDR3, the HTBI primer set was used together with the Qiagen OneStep RT-PCR kit. Libraries were constructed in a second round of multiplex PCR, after which size selection and purification were carried out. Sequencing of the libraries was done on an Illumina HiSeq2000 using paired-end 100 bp reads. The paper's data handling went like this. SOAPnuke was used to process the raw data, throwing out any read that contained adapters or uncalled bases, had a mean Phred below 15, or lacked an exact constant-primer or identifier match. High-quality paired reads were merged using COPE v1.2.5, and each unique nucleotide sequence was defined as a clonotype. MiTCR v1.1 was used to align the clonotypes against IMGT TRBV, TRBD and TRBJ reference segments. Analysis was restricted to V-J combinations with a frequency above 0.0001, which covered 99.2% of repertoires. A TCS score was defined as the ratio between F50 (clonal expansion) and ExV (chaos), using BLOSUM62-based TCRdist between CDR3 peptides within each V-J. Welch's t-statistics and random forest reduced fewer than 600 V-J features to 13, which were used in a naive Bayes classifier (R e1071). TCRdb reanalyzed the raw reads on its own, using fastp at Q25 for trimming and MiXCR for clone calling, and kept in-frame beta chains. Each record represents a unique CDR3 protein, reported with the most common genes and DNA among its rows. The V and J calls, along with clone size, are taken from TCRdb and not from the paper's own processing. This sample lists a few hundred thousand distinct CDR3 sequences; about 15% were detected once. The ten largest clones capture about 33% of the sample.

The CDR3 runs 13 amino acids, cysteine and phenylalanine included. The sequence is cut down to CDR3 DNA, 39 bases in frame from base 1. CDR1 and CDR2 were assigned from the germline V gene as ENHRY and SYGVKD. The V end loses 10 bases and the J end loses 5 bases, and a stretch of 17 bases separates them. This clonotype was found many times. Its antigen is currently not known. No much larger clonotype is one base removed from it; base qualities were not supplied. Beyond this particular receptor, the publication reports: In validation, the model predicted progression to ophthalmopathy a median of 6.5 months before onset, with around 70% sensitivity and about 75% specificity. No statistical method was used to fix the sample size in advance, and group allocation was not hidden from the investigators. Blood samples also contained most of the expanded thyroid clonotypes (frequency above 0.001), which suggests that blood repertoires may reflect thyroid immune responses. A 13 V-J signature model separated ophthalmopathy from stable hyperthyroidism, with approximately 86% sensitivity and about 81% specificity in cross-validation and 80%/75% in testing.

This sequence originates from a woman in her 30s with Graves' hyperthyroidism. Sequenced: blood. Recombination linked TRBV10-3 to TRBJ2-5, and TRBD2 may be the D gene, going by 5 matching bases. The CDR3: CATREGAVETQYF. In nucleotides, the sequence is TGTGCCACCCGTGAGGGAGCGGTGGAGACCCAGTACTTC.